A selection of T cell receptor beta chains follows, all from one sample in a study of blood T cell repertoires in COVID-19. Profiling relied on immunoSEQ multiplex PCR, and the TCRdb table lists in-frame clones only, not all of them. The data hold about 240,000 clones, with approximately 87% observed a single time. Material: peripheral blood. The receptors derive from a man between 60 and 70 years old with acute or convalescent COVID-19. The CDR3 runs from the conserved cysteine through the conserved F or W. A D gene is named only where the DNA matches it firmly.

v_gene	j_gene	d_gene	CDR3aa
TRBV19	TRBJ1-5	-	CASKGWDTSNQPQHF
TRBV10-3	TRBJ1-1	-	CAISGGGGGLNTEAFF
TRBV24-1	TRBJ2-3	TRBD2	CATSDSASGSTDTQYF
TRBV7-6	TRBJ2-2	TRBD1	CASSPGQGLNTGELFF
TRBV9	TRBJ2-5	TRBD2	CASSVTASGAEETQYF
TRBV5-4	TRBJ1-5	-	CASSLDGDQPQHF
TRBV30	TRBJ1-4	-	CAWLWSQEEKLFF
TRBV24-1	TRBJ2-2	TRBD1	CATSRWGQGATGELFF
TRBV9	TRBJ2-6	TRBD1	CASSARRDRPSGANVLTF
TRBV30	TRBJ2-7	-	CAWSVPSYEQYF
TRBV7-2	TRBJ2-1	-	CASSLFPLRNEQFF
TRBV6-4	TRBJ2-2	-	CASSVEGTGELFF
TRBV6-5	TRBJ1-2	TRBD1	CASSPARGTYGYTF
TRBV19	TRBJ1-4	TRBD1	CASSYLGSGQNEKLFF
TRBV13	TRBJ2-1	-	CASRNPRVAYNEQFF
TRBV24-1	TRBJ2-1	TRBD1	CATSVGQVYNEQFF
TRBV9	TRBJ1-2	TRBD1	CASSPPGTGKGYTF
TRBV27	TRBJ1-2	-	CASREGGLGYGYTF
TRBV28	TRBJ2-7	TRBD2	CASSWDSGRKGNEQYF
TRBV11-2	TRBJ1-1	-	CASSLTNPSTEAFF
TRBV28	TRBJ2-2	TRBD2	CASRTRTAGAGELFF
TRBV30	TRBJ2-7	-	CAWSVGASDEQYF
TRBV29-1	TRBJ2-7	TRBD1	CSVGQGGNFEQYF
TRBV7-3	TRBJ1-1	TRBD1	CASSLTGHRGYGTEAFF
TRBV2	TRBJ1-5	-	CASMGREGGNQPQHF
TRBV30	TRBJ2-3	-	CAWSVSRSGDTQYF
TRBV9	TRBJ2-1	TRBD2	CASSYNPGLEGEQFF
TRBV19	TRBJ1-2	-	CASSIDGQLGGYGYTF
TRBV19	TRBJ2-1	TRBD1	CASSSLPGTGGYNEQFF
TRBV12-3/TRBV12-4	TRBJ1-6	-	CASTLGDYSPLHF
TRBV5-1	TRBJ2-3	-	CASSLEGAVDIDTQYF
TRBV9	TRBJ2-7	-	CASSVGGEPTYEQYF
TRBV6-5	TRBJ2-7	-	CASSRHGTPTYEQYF
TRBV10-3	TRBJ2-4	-	CAISEGSLAKNIQYF
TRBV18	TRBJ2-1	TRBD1	CASSPGTESYNEQFF
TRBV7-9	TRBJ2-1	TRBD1	CASSTYSGQNYNEQFF
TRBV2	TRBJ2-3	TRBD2	CASSARASGSADTQYF
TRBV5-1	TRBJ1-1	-	CASSLVGGENTEAFF
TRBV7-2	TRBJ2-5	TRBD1	CASSRDRGGAKGETQYF
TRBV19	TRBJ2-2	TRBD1	CASSMTGGRDTGELFF
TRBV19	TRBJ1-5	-	CASSHETAGVGQPQHF
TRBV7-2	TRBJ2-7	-	CASNEQGPSSYEQYF
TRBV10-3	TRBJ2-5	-	CAISEGRGETQYF
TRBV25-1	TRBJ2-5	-	CASSEYWGQEGTQYF
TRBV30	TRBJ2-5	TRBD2	CAWSRTSAGGETQYF
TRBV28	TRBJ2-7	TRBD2	CASSLWAGLAGGHEQYF
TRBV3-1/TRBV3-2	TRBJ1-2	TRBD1	CASNFRGAEGYTF
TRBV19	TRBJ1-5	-	CASSIGGQPQHF
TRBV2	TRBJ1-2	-	CATQTVPEVLGYTF
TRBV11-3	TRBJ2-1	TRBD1	CASSLDPAGQGAGEQFF
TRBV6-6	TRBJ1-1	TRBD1	CASSIRGTGHTEAFF
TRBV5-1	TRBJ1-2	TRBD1	CASSQTQGALYYGYTF
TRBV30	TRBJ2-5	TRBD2	CAWSVGTSGSGGETQYF
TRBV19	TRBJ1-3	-	CASSGGDYSGNTIYF
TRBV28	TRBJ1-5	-	CASSFLTHHQPQHF
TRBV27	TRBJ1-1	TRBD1	CASSLRQGSEAFF
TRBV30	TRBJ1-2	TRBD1	CAWRLGTGYGYTF